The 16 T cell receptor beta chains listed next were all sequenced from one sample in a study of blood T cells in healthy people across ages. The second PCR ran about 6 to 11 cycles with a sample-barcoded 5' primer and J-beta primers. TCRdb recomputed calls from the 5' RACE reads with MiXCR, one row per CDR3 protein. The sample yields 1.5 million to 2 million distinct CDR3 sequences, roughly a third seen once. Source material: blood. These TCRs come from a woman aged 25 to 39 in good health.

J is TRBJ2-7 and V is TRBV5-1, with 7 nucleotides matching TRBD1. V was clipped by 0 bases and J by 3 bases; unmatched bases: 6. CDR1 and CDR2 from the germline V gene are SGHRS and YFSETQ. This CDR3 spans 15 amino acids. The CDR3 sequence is CASSLGRDSNYEQYF. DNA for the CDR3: TGCGCCAGCAGCTTGGGCCGGGACAGTAACTACGAGCAGTACTTC.

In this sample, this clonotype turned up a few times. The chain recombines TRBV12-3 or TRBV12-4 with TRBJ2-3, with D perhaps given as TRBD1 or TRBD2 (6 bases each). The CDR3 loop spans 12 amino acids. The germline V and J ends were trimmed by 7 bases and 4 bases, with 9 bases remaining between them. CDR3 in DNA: TGTGCCAGCACGAGGGGGGCAGATACGCAGTATTTT. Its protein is CASTRGADTQYF.

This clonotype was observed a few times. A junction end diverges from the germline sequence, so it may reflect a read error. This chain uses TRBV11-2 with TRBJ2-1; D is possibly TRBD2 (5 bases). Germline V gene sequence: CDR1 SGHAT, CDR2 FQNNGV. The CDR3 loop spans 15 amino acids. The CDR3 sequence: CASRLGLGSYNEQFF. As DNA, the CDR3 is TGTGCCAGCAGGTTAGGACTCGGATCCTACAATGAGCAGTTCTTC.

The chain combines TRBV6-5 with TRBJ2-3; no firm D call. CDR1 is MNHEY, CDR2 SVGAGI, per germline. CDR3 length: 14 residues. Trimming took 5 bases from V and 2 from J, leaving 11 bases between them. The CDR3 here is CASSPSRVTDTQYF. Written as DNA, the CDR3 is TGTGCCAGCAGTCCATCAAGGGTCACAGATACGCAGTATTTT.

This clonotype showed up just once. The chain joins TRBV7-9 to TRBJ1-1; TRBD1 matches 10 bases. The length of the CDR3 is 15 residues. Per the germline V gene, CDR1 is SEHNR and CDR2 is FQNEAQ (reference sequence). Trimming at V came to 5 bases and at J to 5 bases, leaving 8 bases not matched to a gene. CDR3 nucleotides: TGTGCCAGCAGCCAAACCGGGACAGGGGCAACTGAAGCTTTCTTT. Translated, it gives CASSQTGTGATEAFF.

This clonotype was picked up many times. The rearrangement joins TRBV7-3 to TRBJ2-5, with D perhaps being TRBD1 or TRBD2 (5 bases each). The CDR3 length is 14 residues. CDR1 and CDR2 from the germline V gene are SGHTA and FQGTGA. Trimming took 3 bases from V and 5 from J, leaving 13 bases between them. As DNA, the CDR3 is TGTGCCAGCAGCTTGTCGGGGCAAGGGGAGACCCAGTACTTC. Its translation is CASSLSGQGETQYF.

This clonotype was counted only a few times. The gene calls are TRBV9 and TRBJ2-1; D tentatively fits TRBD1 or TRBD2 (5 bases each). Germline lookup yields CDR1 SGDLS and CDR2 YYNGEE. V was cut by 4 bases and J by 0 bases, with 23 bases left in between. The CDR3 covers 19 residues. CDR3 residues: CASSRGGGNTLSSYNEQFF. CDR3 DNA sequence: TGTGCCAGCAGCCGAGGTGGGGGAAATACACTCAGCTCCTACAATGAGCAGTTCTTC.

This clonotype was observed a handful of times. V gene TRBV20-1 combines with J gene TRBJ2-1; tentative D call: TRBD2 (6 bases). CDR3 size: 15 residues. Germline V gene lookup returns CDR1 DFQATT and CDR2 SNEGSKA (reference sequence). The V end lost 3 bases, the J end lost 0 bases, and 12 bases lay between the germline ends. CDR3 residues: CSASRHGGSYNEQFF. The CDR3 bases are TGCAGTGCTAGCCGCCACGGGGGCTCCTACAATGAGCAGTTCTTC.

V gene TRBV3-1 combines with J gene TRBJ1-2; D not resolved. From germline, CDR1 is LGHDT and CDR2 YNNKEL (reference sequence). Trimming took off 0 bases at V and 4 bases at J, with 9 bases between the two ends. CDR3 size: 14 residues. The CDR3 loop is CASSQESVAYGYTF. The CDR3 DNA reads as TGTGCCAGCAGCCAAGAGTCTGTGGCCTATGGCTACACCTTC.

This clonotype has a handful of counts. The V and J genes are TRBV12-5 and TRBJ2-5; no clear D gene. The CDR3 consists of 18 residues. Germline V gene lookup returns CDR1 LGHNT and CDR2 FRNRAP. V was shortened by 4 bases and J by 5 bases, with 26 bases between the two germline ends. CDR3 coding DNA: TGTGCTAGTGGTTGGACCGGCCTCAAAAACCCCCATACCGAGACCCAGTACTTC. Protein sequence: CASGWTGLKNPHTETQYF.

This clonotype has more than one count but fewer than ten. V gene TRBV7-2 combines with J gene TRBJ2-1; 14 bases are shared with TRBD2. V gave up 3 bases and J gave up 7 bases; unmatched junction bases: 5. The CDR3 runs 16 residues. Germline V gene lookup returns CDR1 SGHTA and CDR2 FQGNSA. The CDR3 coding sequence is TGTGCCAGCAGCTTGACTAGCGGGGGGGCTGGGAATGAGCAGTTCTTC. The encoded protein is CASSLTSGGAGNEQFF.

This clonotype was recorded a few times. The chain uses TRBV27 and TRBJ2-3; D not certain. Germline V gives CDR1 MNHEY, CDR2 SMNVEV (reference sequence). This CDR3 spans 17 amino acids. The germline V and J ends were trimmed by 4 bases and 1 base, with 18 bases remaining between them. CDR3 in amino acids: CASSSLLSGVGTDTQYF. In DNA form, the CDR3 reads TGTGCCAGCAGTTCCCTCCTTTCAGGAGTTGGCACAGATACGCAGTATTTT.

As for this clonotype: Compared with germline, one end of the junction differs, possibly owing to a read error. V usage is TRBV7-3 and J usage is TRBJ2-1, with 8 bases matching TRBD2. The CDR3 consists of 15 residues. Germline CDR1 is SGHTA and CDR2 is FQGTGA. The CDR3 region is CASNLNGRASSEQFF. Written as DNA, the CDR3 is TGTGCCAGCAACTTAAACGGGAGGGCCTCGAGTGAGCAGTTCTTC.

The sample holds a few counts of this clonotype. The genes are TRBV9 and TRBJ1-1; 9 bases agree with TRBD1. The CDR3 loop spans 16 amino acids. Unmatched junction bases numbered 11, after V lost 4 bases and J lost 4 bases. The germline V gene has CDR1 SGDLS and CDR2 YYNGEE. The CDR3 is CASSFLPGGQGTEAFF. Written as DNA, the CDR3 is TGTGCCAGCAGCTTCCTCCCCGGGGGACAGGGCACTGAAGCTTTCTTT. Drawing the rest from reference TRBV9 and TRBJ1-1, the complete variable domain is DSGVTQTPKHLITATGQRVTLRCSPRSGDLSVYWYQQSLDQGLQFLIQYYNGEERAKGNILERFSAQQFPDLHSELNLSSLELGDSALYFCASSFLPGGQGTEAFFGQGTRLTVV.

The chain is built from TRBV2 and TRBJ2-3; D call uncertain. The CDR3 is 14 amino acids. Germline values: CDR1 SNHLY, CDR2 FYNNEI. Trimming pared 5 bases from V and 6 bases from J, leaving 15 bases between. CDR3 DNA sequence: TGTGCCAGCAGTCGGAATGCCCAGTCGGATACGCAGTATTTT. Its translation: CASSRNAQSDTQYF.

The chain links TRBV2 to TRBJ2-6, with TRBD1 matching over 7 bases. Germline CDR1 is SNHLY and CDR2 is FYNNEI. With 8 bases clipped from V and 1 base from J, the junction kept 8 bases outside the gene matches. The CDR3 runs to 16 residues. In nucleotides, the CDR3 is TGTGCCAGCGGCGCAGGGGGTGGATCTGGGGCCAACGTCCTGACTTTC. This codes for CASGAGGGSGANVLTF.